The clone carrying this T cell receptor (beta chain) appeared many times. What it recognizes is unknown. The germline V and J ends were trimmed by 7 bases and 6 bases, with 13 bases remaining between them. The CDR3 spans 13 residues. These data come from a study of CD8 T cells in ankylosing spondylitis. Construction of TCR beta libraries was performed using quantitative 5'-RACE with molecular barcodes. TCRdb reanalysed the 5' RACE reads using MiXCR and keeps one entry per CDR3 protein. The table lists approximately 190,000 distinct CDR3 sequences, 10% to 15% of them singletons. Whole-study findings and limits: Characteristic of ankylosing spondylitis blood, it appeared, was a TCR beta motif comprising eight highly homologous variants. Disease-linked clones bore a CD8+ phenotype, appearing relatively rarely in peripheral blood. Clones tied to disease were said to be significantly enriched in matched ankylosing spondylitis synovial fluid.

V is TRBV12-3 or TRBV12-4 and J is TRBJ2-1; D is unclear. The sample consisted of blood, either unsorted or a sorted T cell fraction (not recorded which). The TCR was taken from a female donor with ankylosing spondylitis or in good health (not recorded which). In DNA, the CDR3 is TGTGCCAGCAATCAAGGCTTCGCCAATGAGCAGTTCTTC. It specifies CASNQGFANEQFF.